The following is a T cell receptor (beta chain) sequence with its context. Its specificity is unknown. From roughly 9.2 ml of fresh peripheral blood, PBMCs were isolated. This CDR3 spans 10 amino acids. Germline values: CDR1 SGHVS, CDR2 FNYEAQ. These data belong to a study of T cells in Graves' hyperthyroidism and ophthalmopathy. Study-level background: Peripheral blood was collected at initial diagnosis, before any treatment. Overall study results and limits: Ophthalmopathy prediction by the model preceded onset by a median roughly 6 months. Most thyroid clonotypes with frequency above 0.001 were detected in blood.

RNA transcripts yielded amplified TCR beta CDR3 regions. Researchers ran a first-round RT-PCR on the TCR CDR3 using the HTBI primer set. A single record per CDR3 protein comes from TCRdb applying MiXCR to the multiplex PCR reads. This sample has some 570,000 distinct CDR3 sequences, with over 15% found just once. Specimen: blood. V is TRBV7-6 and J is TRBJ2-2; tentative D call: TRBD2 (6 bases). This TCR was recovered from a woman under 30 with Graves' ophthalmopathy. As DNA, the CDR3 is TGTGGGACTAAGTCCGGGGAGCTGTTTTTT. Protein: CGTKSGELFF.